This TCR beta chain is drawn from a study of blood T cell repertoires in COVID-19. Overall study: PBMCs, B-cell-depleted T cells, or T cells provided the cDNA or gDNA that made up the material.

This CDR3 contains 17 residues. CDR1 and CDR2 (germline): SGHDN, FVKESK. Trimming at V came to 0 bases and at J to 1 base, leaving 6 bases not matched to a gene. As originally analysed: Reference gene primer amplification yielded estimated nucleated cell counts. Profiled with immunoSEQ multiplex PCR; TCRdb holds only in-frame clones, not every one. Clone size and the V and J calls come from that table; the DNA yielded D and trimming. The table has some 96,000 clones, over 80% seen once; the top ten hold 9.5% to 12%. This receptor was identified in a human donor in a cohort sampled during active COVID-19. The sample consisted of peripheral blood. The chain couples TRBV14 to TRBJ2-1, with 7 bases lining up with TRBD2. The CDR3 bases are TGTGCCAGCAGCCAAGATTTGACTAGCTCTTCCTACAATGAGCAGTTCTTC. Protein product: CASSQDLTSSSYNEQFF.